This record looks at one T cell receptor (beta chain) sequence and its context. The antigen remains unidentified. The sample has other DNA sequences that encode this CDR3 too. This entry belongs to a study of shared clonotypes between healthy human individuals. Findings of the study overall: Sampling was confined to blood; repertoires within tissues likely differ. For sorted subsets, rarefaction showed incomplete sequencing despite large depth.

Clones were sequenced by immunoSEQ multiplex PCR, and TCRdb holds only the in-frame ones, with some missing. The table records 950,000 to 1,100,000 clones, under 80% of them present only once. V lost 5 bases and J 6 bases, leaving 16 bases between the germline ends. Germline V CDR1 and CDR2: SQVTM, ANQGSEA. The CDR3 covers 13 residues. All the donors were Caucasian adults who lived in Nashville, Tennessee. A CD45RA-negative memory subset and a CD45RA+ naive subset were separated from the CD4+ cells. The chain recombines TRBV29-1 with TRBJ1-2; D is undetermined. The sequence derives from a young man in good health. The sample taken for sequencing was memory CD4+ T cells sorted from blood. The subset here: CD45RA-negative fraction. The CDR3 sequence: CSVRQDPAHGYTF. CDR3 sequence (DNA): TGCAGCGTTCGGCAGGATCCAGCACATGGCTACACCTTC.